This T cell receptor (beta chain) was sequenced for a study of blood T cell repertoires in COVID-19. Trimming cost V 4 bases and J 2 bases; bases outside gene matches: 9. The germline gives CDR1 SGHDT, CDR2 YYEEEE. The CDR3 totals 15 residues. Some clones are missing from TCRdb's copy, which holds only in-frame ones; the method was immunoSEQ multiplex PCR. This sample yields 250,000 to 300,000 clones, of which around 86% are seen a single time; over 2.5% belongs to the top ten. The chain couples TRBV5-6 to TRBJ2-7; 7 bases line up with TRBD2. The sequencing input was peripheral blood. This clonotype was sampled from an older woman with active or convalescent COVID-19. In nucleotides, the CDR3 is TGTGCCAGCAGCCGTCCCGGGGGGTTTGCCTACGAGCAGTACTTC. As protein: CASSRPGGFAYEQYF.